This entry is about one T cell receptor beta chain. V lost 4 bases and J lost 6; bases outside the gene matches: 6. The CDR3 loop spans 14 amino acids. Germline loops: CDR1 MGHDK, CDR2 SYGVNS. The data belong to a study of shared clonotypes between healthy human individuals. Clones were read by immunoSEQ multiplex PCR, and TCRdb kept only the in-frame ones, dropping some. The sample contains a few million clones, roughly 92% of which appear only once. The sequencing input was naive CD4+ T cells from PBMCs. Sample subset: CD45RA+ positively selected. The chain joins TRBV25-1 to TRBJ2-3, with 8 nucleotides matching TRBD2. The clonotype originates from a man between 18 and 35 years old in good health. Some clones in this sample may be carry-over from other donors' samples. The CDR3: CASSVAGNLDTQYF. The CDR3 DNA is TGTGCCAGCAGTGTAGCGGGGAATTTGGATACGCAGTATTTT.